These 12 T cell receptor beta chains originate from one sample sequenced in a study of vaccination and CD4 T cells after COVID-19. Sequencing of cultured CD4+ T cell DNA used the Oncomine TCR Beta short-read assay. Each CDR3 protein gets one entry after TCRdb re-called the PCR reads with MiXCR. This sample yields 13,000 to 15,000 distinct CDR3 sequences, of which over 45% are seen a single time; approximately 4.6% belongs to the top ten. Treatment meaning: approximately 9-day PBMC culture with coronavirus spike peptide pools or control peptides (ViraFEST assay). What these receptors recognize is not known. The material was CD4+ T cells from blood, cultured in vitro, obtained before SARS-CoV-2 vaccination. Every receptor here comes from a human donor who had recovered from COVID-19.

The chain links TRBV19 to TRBJ1-2; 7 bases agree with TRBD1. CDR3 length equals 15 residues. CDR1 is LNHDA, CDR2 SQIVND, per germline (reference sequence). V shed 3 bases, J shed 4 bases, and the junction held 8 bases outside the gene matches. CDR3 coding DNA: TGTGCCAGTAGTATCGCCTCAGGGGGTGGCTATGGCTACACCTTC. It translates to CASSIASGGGYGYTF.

This clonotype was recorded a few times. This chain links TRBV29-1 with TRBJ1-2; D ambiguous. Trimming removed 5 bases at V and 3 bases at J, with 10 bases between. The CDR3 is 12 residues long. Germline V gene data show CDR1 as SQVTM and CDR2 as ANQGSEA. This CDR3 is CSVREGDYGYTF. CDR3 DNA: TGCAGCGTTCGAGAGGGAGACTATGGCTACACCTTC.

V and J are TRBV15 and TRBJ1-1; a possible D gene is TRBD1 (6 bases). Germline CDR1 is LNHNV and CDR2 is YYDKDF (reference sequence). V was clipped by 5 bases and J by 3 bases, with 19 bases between them. This CDR3 is 16 amino acids long. The CDR3 region has the DNA TGTGCCACCAGCTTATCGCGGCGAGGGGGGGACACTGAAGCTTTCTTT. It specifies CATSLSRRGGDTEAFF.

V is TRBV28 and J is TRBJ1-5; no firm D call. The CDR3 has 15 residues. The germline CDR1 and CDR2 sequences are MDHEN and SYDVKM. With 1 base removed from V and 4 bases from J, the gap between germline ends came to 11 bases. The CDR3 bases are TGTGCCAGCAGTTTATTGGGAGGTCAAAATCAGCCCCAGCATTTT. It specifies CASSLLGGQNQPQHF.

The gene calls are TRBV6-1 and TRBJ2-5; D perhaps matches TRBD2 (7 bases). CDR3 length equals 13 residues. With 11 bases removed from V and 1 base from J, the gap between germline ends came to 14 bases. CDR1 and CDR2 (germline): MNHNS, SASEGT. CDR3 nucleotides: TGTGCCGTTAGACGGGGGGCCCAAGAGACCCAGTACTTC. This encodes CAVRRGAQETQYF.

This clonotype was seen once. This chain joins TRBV7-9 and TRBJ1-2; TRBD1 agrees at 8 bases. Losses at the gene ends were 7 bases for V and 3 bases for J; bases not matched to a gene: 16. Germline CDR1 is SEHNR and CDR2 is FQNEAQ (reference sequence). The CDR3 length is 17 residues. The CDR3 nucleotides are TGTGCCAGCACCTTTGGTGGCAGGGGGCTGCTTGACTATGGCTACACCTTC. Its protein product is CASTFGGRGLLDYGYTF. Variable domain in full (rest from reference TRBV7-9 and TRBJ1-2): DTGVSQNPRHKITKRGQNVTFRCDPISEHNRLYWYRQTLGQGPEFLTYFQNEAQLEKSRLLSDRFSAERPKGSFSTLEIQRTEQGDSAMYLCASTFGGRGLLDYGYTFGSGTRLTVV.

The J gene is TRBJ1-3, the V gene TRBV10-1; no firm D call. In germline, CDR1 is WNHNN, CDR2 SYGVQD (reference sequence). V was cut by 6 bases and J by 0 bases, with 12 bases left in between. The CDR3 runs to 15 residues. DNA for the CDR3: TGCGCCAGCAGGCCTACAGTTCGCTCTGGAAACACCATATATTTT. Translating gives CASRPTVRSGNTIYF.

The CDR3 here is CASSLGRGGPTYNEQFF. Written as DNA, the CDR3 is TGTGCCAGCAGCTTGGGTAGAGGGGGGCCTACCTACAATGAGCAGTTCTTC. The chain employs TRBV7-9 and TRBJ2-1, with D perhaps given as TRBD1 or TRBD2 (6 bases each). Germline-derived CDR1 and CDR2 are SEHNR and FQNEAQ (reference sequence). Trimming pared 3 bases from V and 2 bases from J, leaving 17 bases between. This CDR3 region has 17 residues.

The chain recombines TRBV20-1 with TRBJ2-5; no firm D call. CDR3 length equals 15 residues. V was pared by 0 bases and J by 1 base, with 12 bases between. Germline V lookup: CDR1 DFQATT, CDR2 SNEGSKA (reference sequence). CDR3 loop: CSARESLPTQETQYF. DNA of the CDR3: TGCAGTGCTAGAGAGTCCCTCCCTACCCAAGAGACCCAGTACTTC.

The chain employs TRBV7-9 and TRBJ2-7; tentative D call: TRBD1 (6 bases). The V gene lost 3 bases and the J gene lost 2 bases, with 14 bases spanning the gap. Germline values: CDR1 SEHNR, CDR2 FQNEAQ (reference sequence). The CDR3 runs 15 residues. The CDR3 region has the DNA TGTGCCAGCAGCTTGAGTGCGCAGGGGCCCTACGAGCAGTACTTC. It specifies CASSLSAQGPYEQYF.

This clonotype occurred once. This chain connects TRBV20-1 to TRBJ2-3, with 11 positions matching TRBD2. The V and J ends lost 0 bases and 6 bases, in that order; junction bases with no gene match: 2. The CDR3 spans 14 residues. Germline V lookup: CDR1 DFQATT, CDR2 SNEGSKA (reference sequence). The CDR3 loop reads CSARELAGDDTQYF. The CDR3 DNA reads as TGCAGTGCTAGAGAACTAGCGGGAGACGATACGCAGTATTTT.

V is TRBV2 and J is TRBJ1-5, with D possibly being TRBD1 (5 bases). There are 12 residues in the CDR3. V was clipped by 1 base and J by 9 bases, with 7 bases between them. Per the germline V gene, CDR1 is SNHLY and CDR2 is FYNNEI. For the CDR3, the DNA is TGTGCCAGCAGTGAAGGGGGGGGGCCCCAGCATTTT. Its protein product is CASSEGGGPQHF.